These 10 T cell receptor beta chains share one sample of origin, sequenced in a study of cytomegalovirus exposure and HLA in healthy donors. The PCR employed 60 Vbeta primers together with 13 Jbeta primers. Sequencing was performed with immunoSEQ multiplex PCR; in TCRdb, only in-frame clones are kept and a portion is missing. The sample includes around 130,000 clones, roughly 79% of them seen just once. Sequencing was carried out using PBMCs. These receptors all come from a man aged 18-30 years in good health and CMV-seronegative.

The CDR3 nucleotides are TGTGCCTGGAGCCTGACTATTAATCAGCCCCAGCATTTT. This gives the protein CAWSLTINQPQHF. The V gene is TRBV30, the J gene TRBJ1-5; D call uncertain. V was pared by 3 bases and J by 4 bases, with 10 bases between. Germline V gives CDR1 GTSNPN, CDR2 SVGIG (reference sequence). The CDR3 is 13 amino acids.

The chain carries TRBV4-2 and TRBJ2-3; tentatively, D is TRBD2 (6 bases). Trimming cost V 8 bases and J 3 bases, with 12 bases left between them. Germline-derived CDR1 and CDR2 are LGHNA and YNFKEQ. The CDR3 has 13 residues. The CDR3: CASGGTATDTQYF. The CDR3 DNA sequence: TGTGCCAGCGGGGGGACGGCAACAGATACGCAGTATTTT.

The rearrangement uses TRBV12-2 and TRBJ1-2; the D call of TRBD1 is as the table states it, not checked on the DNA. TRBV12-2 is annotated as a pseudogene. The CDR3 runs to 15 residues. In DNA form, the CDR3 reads TGTGCAAGTCGCTTAGGTGGGACACCCAACTATGGCTACACCTTC. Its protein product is CASRLGGTPNYGYTF.

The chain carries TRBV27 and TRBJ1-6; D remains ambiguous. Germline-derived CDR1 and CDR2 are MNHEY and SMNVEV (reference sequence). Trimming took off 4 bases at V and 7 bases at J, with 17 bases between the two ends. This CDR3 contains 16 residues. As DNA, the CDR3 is TGTGCCAGCAGTTCACCCTCGCGGAGCATCAATTCACCCCTCCACTTT. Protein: CASSSPSRSINSPLHF.

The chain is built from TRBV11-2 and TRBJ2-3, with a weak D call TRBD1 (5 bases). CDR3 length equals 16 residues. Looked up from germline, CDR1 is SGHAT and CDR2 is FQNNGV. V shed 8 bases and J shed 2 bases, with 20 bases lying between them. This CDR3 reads CASHQTQGSDTDTQYF. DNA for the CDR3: TGTGCCAGCCACCAAACTCAGGGATCGGACACAGATACGCAGTATTTT.

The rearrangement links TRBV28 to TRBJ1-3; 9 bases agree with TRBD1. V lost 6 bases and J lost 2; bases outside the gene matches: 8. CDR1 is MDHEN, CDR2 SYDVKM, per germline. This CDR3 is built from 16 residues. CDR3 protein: CASSPHRDRAGNTIYF. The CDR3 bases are TGTGCCAGCAGCCCCCACCGGGACAGGGCTGGAAACACCATATATTTT. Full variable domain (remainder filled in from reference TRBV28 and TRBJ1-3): DVKVTQSSRYLVKRTGEKVFLECVQDMDHENMFWYRQDPGLGLRLIYFSYDVKMKEKGDIPEGYSVSREKKERFSLILESASTNQTSMYLCASSPHRDRAGNTIYFGEGSWLTVV.

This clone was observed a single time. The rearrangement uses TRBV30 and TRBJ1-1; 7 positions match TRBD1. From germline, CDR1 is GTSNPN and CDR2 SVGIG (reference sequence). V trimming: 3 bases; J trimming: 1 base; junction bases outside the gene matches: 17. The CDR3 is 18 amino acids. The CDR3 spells CAWSTYPGGLVANTEAFF. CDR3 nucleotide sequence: TGTGCCTGGAGCACCTATCCAGGGGGATTGGTTGCGAACACTGAAGCTTTCTTT.

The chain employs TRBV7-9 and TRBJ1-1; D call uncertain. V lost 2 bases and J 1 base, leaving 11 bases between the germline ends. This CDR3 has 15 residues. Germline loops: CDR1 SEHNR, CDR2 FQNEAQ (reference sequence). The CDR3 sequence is CASSLPLTANTEAFF. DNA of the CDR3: TGTGCCAGCAGCTTACCACTGACTGCGAACACTGAAGCTTTCTTT.

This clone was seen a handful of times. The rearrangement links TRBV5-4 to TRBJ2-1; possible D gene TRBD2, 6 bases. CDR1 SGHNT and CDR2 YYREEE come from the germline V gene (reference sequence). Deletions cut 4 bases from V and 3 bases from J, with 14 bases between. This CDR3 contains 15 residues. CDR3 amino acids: CASSGGGFGYNEQFF. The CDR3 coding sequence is TGTGCCAGCAGCGGGGGAGGCTTCGGCTACAATGAGCAGTTCTTC. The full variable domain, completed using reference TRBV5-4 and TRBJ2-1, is ETGVTQSPTHLIKTRGQQVTLRCSSQSGHNTVSWYQQALGQGPQFIFQYYREEENGRGNFPPRFSGLQFPNYSSELNVNALELDDSALYLCASSGGGFGYNEQFFGPGTRLTVL.

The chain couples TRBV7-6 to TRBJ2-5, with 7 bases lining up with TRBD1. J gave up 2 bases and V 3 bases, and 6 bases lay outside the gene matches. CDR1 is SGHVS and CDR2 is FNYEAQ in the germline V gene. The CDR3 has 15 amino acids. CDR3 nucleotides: TGTGCCAGCAGCTTCGGGACAGCGAATCAAGAGACCCAGTACTTC. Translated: CASSFGTANQETQYF.